This T cell receptor beta chain was sequenced during a study of cytomegalovirus exposure and HLA in healthy donors. Assay: immunoSEQ multiplex PCR; the TCRdb copy retains only in-frame clones and omits some. The data contain around 90,000 clones, approximately 81% of them singletons. Sequencing was performed on PBMCs. The receptor's source is a woman aged 18-29 years in good health and CMV-seropositive.

CDR3 residues: CAWEGGTAFMNTEAFF. Here the CDR3 DNA reads TGTGCCTGGGAAGGCGGGACCGCGTTCATGAACACTGAAGCTTTCTTT. The rearrangement joins TRBV30 to TRBJ1-1; D possibly corresponds to TRBD1 (5 bases). The CDR3 covers 16 residues. Germline V CDR1 and CDR2: GTSNPN, SVGIG (reference sequence). The V and J ends lost 5 bases and 0 bases respectively, with 19 bases between them.